These T cell receptor beta chains were read from a single sample in a study of CD8 T cells in ankylosing spondylitis. TCRdb used MiXCR to reprocess the 5' RACE reads, holding one entry per CDR3 protein. The sample includes about 170,000 distinct CDR3 sequences, about a sixth of them seen just once. Material: blood, either unsorted or a sorted T cell fraction (not recorded which). The receptor set was obtained from a male donor with ankylosing spondylitis or in good health (not recorded which). The CDR3 runs from the conserved cysteine through the conserved F or W. The D gene is left open where the match is weak. Expanded clones get a size class; other rows say once, few or many, or leave the size out.

j_call d_call v_call clone_size cdr3_nt cdr3_aa
TRBJ1-5 NA TRBV24-1 NA TGTGCCACCAGTGACTCCCGTTCGAGGGTAAATCAGCCCCAGCATTTT CATSDSRSRVNQPQHF
TRBJ2-7 NA TRBV10-3 few TGTGCCACCACACAGGGCAGCTCCTACGAGCAGTACTTC CATTQGSSYEQYF
TRBJ2-5 NA TRBV29-1 few TGCAGCGTTGAAGGGGTAGAGAATAGCCAAGAGACCCAGTACTTC CSVEGVENSQETQYF
TRBJ1-1 NA TRBV30 many TGTGCCTGGCTCGTACCATTGTACACTGAAGCTTTCTTT CAWLVPLYTEAFF
TRBJ2-3 NA TRBV7-9 few TGTGCCAGCACCCTCCTATTCACAGATACGCAGTATTTT CASTLLFTDTQYF
TRBJ2-2 NA TRBV5-1 few TGCGCCCCCAAGGGGGGGGTGAACACCGGGGAGCTGTTTTTT CAPKGGVNTGELFF
TRBJ1-6 NA TRBV27 NA TGTGCCAGCAGTTCAACCGGAACCGTAGGGTCACCCCTCCACTTT CASSSTGTVGSPLHF
TRBJ2-7 NA TRBV29-1 many TGCAGCGTTTGGAAGGCCGACGAGCAGTACTTC CSVWKADEQYF
TRBJ2-1 TRBD1 TRBV7-7 many TGTGCCAGCAGCTTAGGGGCGGTCGGGACAGGGGCCAATGAGCAGTTCTTC CASSLGAVGTGANEQFF
TRBJ2-1 TRBD2 TRBV5-1 few TGCGCCAGCAGCTTGGGGGGGAGCGGGAGTACGAATGAGCAGTTCTTC CASSLGGSGSTNEQFF
TRBJ1-1 NA TRBV20-1 many TGCAGTGCTAGGGCGGGGGCACCGAACACTGAAGCTTTCTTT CSARAGAPNTEAFF
TRBJ2-2 TRBD2 TRBV9 NA TGTGCCAGCAGCGCGGGACTAGTTTTCGCCGGGGAGCTGTTTTTT CASSAGLVFAGELFF
TRBJ2-7 TRBD2 TRBV7-9 NA TGTGCCAGCAGCCTAGCGGGCTCGGAGCATTACGAGCAGTACTTC CASSLAGSEHYEQYF
TRBJ2-3 NA TRBV5-1 many TGCGCCAGCAGCCCCTACCAGGGAGAGATAGATACGCAGTATTTT CASSPYQGEIDTQYF
TRBJ2-1 NA TRBV5-1 many TGCGCCAGCAGCGAGTTCGAGGTCTACAATGAGCAGTTCTTC CASSEFEVYNEQFF